The 14 T cell receptor beta chains in this list originate from one sample, sequenced in a study of T cell responses to AZD1222 COVID-19 vaccine. The data were produced by immunoSEQ multiplex PCR, yet TCRdb's version contains in-frame clones alone and is incomplete. The sample yields 45,000 to 60,000 clones, 87% seen once. The starting material was peripheral blood, obtained on day 0 of AZD1222 vaccination. These TCRs come from an adult in good health.

The chain couples TRBV5-1 to TRBJ1-1; D not resolved. Per the germline V gene, CDR1 is SGHRS and CDR2 is YFSETQ. The CDR3 extends over 13 amino acids. V dropped 2 bases and J dropped 7 bases, with 12 bases sitting between them. CDR3 DNA sequence: TGCGCCAGCAGCTTTGGACGTAACGGTGAAGCTTTCTTT. Its translation is CASSFGRNGEAFF.

This clone was recorded a few times. CDR3 in DNA: TGTGCCAGCAGCTTGGCGGGAGACAATGAGCAGTTCTTC. Translating it yields CASSLAGDNEQFF. The V gene is TRBV5-4, the J gene TRBJ2-1, with D tentatively TRBD2 (6 bases). Germline V gene lookup returns CDR1 SGHNT and CDR2 YYREEE (reference sequence). CDR3 length: 13 residues. Trimming cost V 0 bases and J 5 bases, with 6 bases left between them.

The chain uses TRBV5-4 and TRBJ2-7, with D possibly matching TRBD1 (6 bases). This CDR3 has 14 amino acids. V was shortened by 4 bases and J by 1 base, with 12 bases between the two germline ends. Germline V gene sequence: CDR1 SGHNT, CDR2 YYREEE (reference sequence). Here the CDR3 DNA reads TGTGCCAGCAGCCCCAGGGGCGGATCCTACGAGCAGTACTTC. Its translation is CASSPRGGSYEQYF.

The chain uses TRBV6-2 or TRBV6-3 and TRBJ1-2; 7 bases are shared with TRBD1. The CDR3 consists of 12 residues. V trimming: 0 bases; J trimming: 8 bases; junction bases outside the gene matches: 0. Looked up from germline, CDR1 is MNHEY and CDR2 is SVGEGT. DNA of the CDR3: TGTGCCAGCAGTTACTCGGACAGGGGCTACACCTTC. This encodes CASSYSDRGYTF.

This clone was recorded a few times. The chain recombines TRBV6-2 or TRBV6-3 with TRBJ2-3, with TRBD2 matching over 12 bases. This CDR3 is 15 amino acids long. The V and J ends lost 6 bases and 5 bases, in that order; junction bases with no gene match: 6. Germline values: CDR1 MNHEY, CDR2 SVGEGT. In DNA, the CDR3 is TGTGCCAGCAGCAGGACTAGCGGGGAGGGAGATACGCAGTATTTT. Its translation: CASSRTSGEGDTQYF.

The rearrangement uses TRBV10-3 and TRBJ2-1; TRBD2 matches at 12 bases. V trimming: 6 bases; J trimming: 8 bases; junction bases outside the gene matches: 2. The germline gives CDR1 ENHRY, CDR2 SYGVKD. The CDR3 contains 13 residues. CDR3 coding DNA: TGTGCCATCAGGACTAGCGGGGGCCATGAGCAGTTCTTC. This gives the protein CAIRTSGGHEQFF.

This clone has only one observation. The V call is TRBV4-1, the J call TRBJ1-5; perhaps TRBD1 as D (5 bases). The CDR3 loop spans 15 amino acids. The V and J ends lost 1 base and 3 bases respectively, with 10 bases between them. Germline assignment: CDR1 MGHRA and CDR2 YSYEKL. For the CDR3, the DNA is TGCGCCAGCAGCCAAGCTGCGGGGGTCAATCAGCCCCAGCATTTT. It is translated as CASSQAAGVNQPQHF.

The chain uses TRBV30 and TRBJ2-7; D possibly corresponds to TRBD2 (6 bases). The CDR3 is 14 residues long. The V end was cut by 2 bases, the J end by 3 bases, with 14 bases between. Germline-derived CDR1 and CDR2 are GTSNPN and SVGIG (reference sequence). This chain's CDR3 is CAWSRGEAYYEQYF. CDR3 nucleotide sequence: TGTGCCTGGAGTCGAGGGGAGGCGTACTACGAGCAGTACTTC.

V is TRBV10-3 and J is TRBJ1-1, with D perhaps TRBD1 (5 bases). Germline V lookup: CDR1 ENHRY, CDR2 SYGVKD. Trimming took off 0 bases at V and 1 base at J, with 12 bases between the two ends. The CDR3 is made up of 16 amino acids. The CDR3 DNA sequence: TGTGCCATCAGTGAGTCGGGGGGGGTTGGGAACACTGAAGCTTTCTTT. Protein product: CAISESGGVGNTEAFF.

This chain uses TRBV29-1 with TRBJ1-2, with TRBD1 identical over 11 bases. The CDR3 is made up of 15 amino acids. The V and J ends lost 4 bases and 3 bases, in that order; junction bases with no gene match: 7. Germline CDR1 SQVTM, CDR2 ANQGSEA. This chain's CDR3 is CSVVEGDRGYYGYTF. For the CDR3, the DNA is TGCAGCGTTGTGGAGGGGGACAGGGGGTACTATGGCTACACCTTC. Full variable domain (remainder filled in from reference TRBV29-1 and TRBJ1-2): SAVISQKPSRDICQRGTSLTIQCQVDSQVTMMFWYRQQPGQSLTLIATANQGSEATYESGFVIDKFPISRPNLTFSTLTVSNMSPEDSSIYLCSVVEGDRGYYGYTFGSGTRLTVV.

The chain carries TRBV7-2 and TRBJ2-7, with D maybe TRBD1 (5 bases). CDR1 is SGHTA and CDR2 is FQGNSA in the germline V gene. The CDR3 covers 14 residues. V dropped 1 base and J dropped 7 bases, with 14 bases sitting between them. The CDR3 DNA is TGTGCCAGCAGCTTAGGGGGTCAGGGTCAGGAGCAGTACTTC. Translated: CASSLGGQGQEQYF.

V and J are TRBV19 and TRBJ2-1; possible D gene TRBD1, 7 bases. Trimming pared 3 bases from V and 6 bases from J, leaving 12 bases between. In germline, CDR1 is LNHDA, CDR2 SQIVND (reference sequence). CDR3 length: 14 residues. CDR3 residues: CASSIGQGGNEQFF. The CDR3 nucleotides are TGTGCCAGTAGTATCGGGCAGGGGGGCAATGAGCAGTTCTTC.

The CDR3 sequence is CASSPSGGSYNEQFF. Here the CDR3 DNA reads TGTGCCAGCAGCCCTAGCGGGGGAAGCTACAATGAGCAGTTCTTC. The chain links TRBV7-9 to TRBJ2-1, with 10 bases aligning to TRBD2. The CDR3 contains 15 residues. In germline, CDR1 is SEHNR, CDR2 FQNEAQ (reference sequence). V shed 5 bases, J shed 3 bases, and the junction held 4 bases outside the gene matches.

V usage is TRBV24-1 and J usage is TRBJ1-4; a weak D match, TRBD1 (5 bases). CDR1 is KGHDR and CDR2 is SFDVKD in the germline V gene. V was clipped by 5 bases and J by 8 bases, with 17 bases between them. This CDR3 has 15 residues. The CDR3 DNA reads as TGTGCCACCAGTGTCGGGACCTCCCCCCAAGAAAAACTGTTTTTT. This sequence encodes CATSVGTSPQEKLFF.